The rows below give T cell receptor beta chains drawn from one sample of a study of T cells expressing NK-cell markers. Following a re-call of the 5' RACE reads, TCRdb has one entry per CDR3 protein and lacks DNA. This sample's clone table lists about 430,000 distinct CDR3 sequences. Material: blood T cells: a sorted CD56 or NKG2C T cell subset, CD4+ or CD8+ T cells, or bulk PBMC T cells (not recorded which). The origin of the receptors is a woman aged 50 to 60 in good health. The CDR3 runs from the conserved cysteine through the conserved F or W.

cdr3_aa j_call v_call
CASSVSQGAGELFF TRBJ2-2 TRBV9
CSERRAPDEQFF TRBJ2-1 TRBV29-1
CASSLFLATGIAKNIQYF TRBJ2-4 TRBV5-1
CSARDPQRTSHYEQYF TRBJ2-7 TRBV20-1
CASSPTGSATNEKLFF TRBJ1-4 TRBV18
CASSMEVTPLHF TRBJ1-6 TRBV19
CASSLPSLASGGSTYEQYF TRBJ2-7 TRBV5-1
CSGTTSSGNTIYF TRBJ1-3 TRBV20-1
CSAASQAYGYTF TRBJ1-2 TRBV29-1
CASSRTSGRQLGTDTQYF TRBJ2-3 TRBV3-1
CASSPGTGSLKYF TRBJ2-3 TRBV10-2
CAGGPAGQETQYF TRBJ2-5 TRBV2
CASSKGGTHVFTDTQYF TRBJ2-3 TRBV5-1
CASSLGAAIGADTQYF TRBJ2-3 TRBV7-2
CASSLQAHEQFF TRBJ2-1 TRBV12-3/TRBV12-4
CASSLIAGVVGELFF TRBJ2-2 TRBV7-2
CASSKAASGTDTQYF TRBJ2-3 TRBV2
CASRNPGQGARNEQFF TRBJ2-1 TRBV4-1
CASSLGLAGVRNTDTQYF TRBJ2-3 TRBV5-1
CASSLAPGLSYGYTF TRBJ1-2 TRBV7-2
CASSQGNEGVGYTF TRBJ1-2 TRBV3-1
CASRTGKTSNTGELFF TRBJ2-2 TRBV6-1
CASSLYPQGAEAFF TRBJ1-1 TRBV27
CSARATTGRTEAFF TRBJ1-1 TRBV20-1
CASSSTSGRWYEQYF TRBJ2-7 TRBV7-8
CASGASGYEQYF TRBJ2-7 TRBV5-6
CASSLIVTGRPDTQYF TRBJ2-3 TRBV12-3/TRBV12-4